Shown below are 9 T cell receptor beta chains from a single sample sequenced in a study. One entry per CDR3 protein results from TCRdb running MiXCR on the 5' RACE reads. This sample yields around 55,000 distinct CDR3 sequences, of which under 25% are seen a single time; roughly 3.2% belongs to the top ten. Tregs were sorted as CD4+CD25+CD127-/low cells. The specimen sequenced was tumor-infiltrating Tregs sorted from the breast tumor. Every receptor here comes from a female donor with breast cancer.

This clonotype was observed a handful of times. The chain couples TRBV20-1 to TRBJ2-3, with TRBD2 as a possible D gene (6 bases). Germline CDR1 is DFQATT and CDR2 is SNEGSKA (reference sequence). CDR3 size: 13 residues. V was shortened by 4 bases and J by 5 bases, with 13 bases between the two germline ends. The CDR3 spells CSANRRGGDTQYF. CDR3 in DNA: TGCAGTGCTAATAGGAGGGGTGGAGATACGCAGTATTTT.

This clonotype was seen a few times. The chain employs TRBV7-9 and TRBJ1-6, with a possible D match to TRBD1 (6 bases). V lost 3 bases and J 10 bases, leaving 16 bases between the germline ends. The germline V gene encodes CDR1 SEHNR and CDR2 FQNEAQ (reference sequence). CDR3 length equals 15 residues. Written as DNA, the CDR3 is TGTGCCAGCAGCTTGATCACGGGGGCTTGGTCACCCCTCCACTTT. It encodes CASSLITGAWSPLHF.

The rearrangement uses TRBV5-4 and TRBJ2-1, with D tentatively TRBD2 (6 bases). The CDR3 covers 15 residues. Trimming left V 0 bases short and J 8 bases short, with 15 bases between. The germline V gene encodes CDR1 SGHNT and CDR2 YYREEE (reference sequence). CDR3 amino acids: CASSLESGRMDEQFF. Written as DNA, the CDR3 is TGTGCCAGCAGCTTGGAGTCAGGGAGGATGGATGAGCAGTTCTTC. The whole variable domain, filled in from reference TRBV5-4 and TRBJ2-1, reads ETGVTQSPTHLIKTRGQQVTLRCSSQSGHNTVSWYQQALGQGPQFIFQYYREEENGRGNFPPRFSGLQFPNYSSELNVNALELDDSALYLCASSLESGRMDEQFFGPGTRLTVL.

This clonotype was seen at least ten times. The chain joins TRBV4-2 to TRBJ2-3; no clear D. V dropped 4 bases and J dropped 0 bases, with 8 bases sitting between them. The CDR3 spans 14 residues. Germline V gene lookup returns CDR1 LGHNA and CDR2 YNFKEQ. CDR3 amino acids: CASSLQTSTDTQYF. Here the CDR3 DNA reads TGTGCCAGCAGCCTTCAGACTAGCACAGATACGCAGTATTTT.

V usage is TRBV11-2 and J usage is TRBJ2-7; D gene unclear. The CDR3 loop spans 15 amino acids. Germline V gives CDR1 SGHAT, CDR2 FQNNGV. Deletions cut 6 bases from V and 2 bases from J, with 17 bases between. The CDR3 sequence: CASSSDVHNTYEQYF. CDR3 in DNA: TGTGCCAGCAGTTCTGACGTCCACAACACCTACGAGCAGTACTTC.

The gene calls are TRBV7-9 and TRBJ1-2, with D possibly TRBD1 on 5 matching bases. Germline-derived CDR1 and CDR2 are SEHNR and FQNEAQ (reference sequence). The length of the CDR3 is 12 residues. The V gene lost 8 bases and the J gene lost 13 bases, with 20 bases spanning the gap. In nucleotides, the CDR3 is TGTGCCAGCTCCCACGGGACGTCTGGTGGCACCTTC. The encoded protein is CASSHGTSGGTF.

This chain uses TRBV7-2 with TRBJ2-1; possible D gene TRBD1, 5 bases. The CDR3 loop spans 14 amino acids. Germline CDR1 SGHTA, CDR2 FQGNSA. V lost 2 bases and J lost 10, with 15 bases in between. The DNA of the CDR3 is TGTGCCAGCAGCTTATCCCGTCCGCAGGGAGAGCAGTTCTTC. This translates into CASSLSRPQGEQFF.

The V call is TRBV6-5, the J call TRBJ2-7; 8 bases map to TRBD2. Germline V gene data show CDR1 as MNHEY and CDR2 as SVGAGI. The CDR3 loop spans 15 amino acids. With 6 bases clipped from V and 3 bases from J, the junction kept 10 bases outside the gene matches. CDR3 region: CASSWRAGGNYEQYF. The CDR3 DNA follows: TGTGCCAGCAGCTGGAGGGCGGGAGGTAACTACGAGCAGTACTTC.

This sequence joins TRBV7-2 and TRBJ1-2, with D unresolved. The CDR3 length is 14 residues. Trimming shortened V by 2 bases and J by 4 bases, and 11 bases separated the two germline ends. Germline V gives CDR1 SGHTA, CDR2 FQGNSA. CDR3 in amino acids: CASSLLREVYGYTF. CDR3 coding DNA: TGTGCCAGCAGCTTACTGAGGGAGGTCTATGGCTACACCTTC.